The entry below gives a single TCR beta chain sequence along with its context. This sample stems from a study of cytomegalovirus exposure and HLA in healthy donors. PCR was performed using 60 Vbeta and 13 Jbeta primers. Clones were read by immunoSEQ multiplex PCR, and TCRdb kept only the in-frame ones, dropping some. Altogether under 110,000 clones are present, 75% being singletons, with the ten largest covering about 2.5%. The germline V gene has CDR1 SEHNR and CDR2 FQNEAQ (reference sequence). V shed 6 bases and J 1 base; nucleotides not matched to a gene: 2. This CDR3 contains 15 residues. The chain is built from TRBV7-9 and TRBJ2-5; 13 nucleotides align to TRBD2. The receptor was derived from a middle-aged man in good health and CMV-seronegative. Material for sequencing was PBMCs. The CDR3, as DNA: TGTGCCAGCAGTCGGACTAGCGGGGGCCAAGAGACCCAGTACTTC. This encodes CASSRTSGGQETQYF.